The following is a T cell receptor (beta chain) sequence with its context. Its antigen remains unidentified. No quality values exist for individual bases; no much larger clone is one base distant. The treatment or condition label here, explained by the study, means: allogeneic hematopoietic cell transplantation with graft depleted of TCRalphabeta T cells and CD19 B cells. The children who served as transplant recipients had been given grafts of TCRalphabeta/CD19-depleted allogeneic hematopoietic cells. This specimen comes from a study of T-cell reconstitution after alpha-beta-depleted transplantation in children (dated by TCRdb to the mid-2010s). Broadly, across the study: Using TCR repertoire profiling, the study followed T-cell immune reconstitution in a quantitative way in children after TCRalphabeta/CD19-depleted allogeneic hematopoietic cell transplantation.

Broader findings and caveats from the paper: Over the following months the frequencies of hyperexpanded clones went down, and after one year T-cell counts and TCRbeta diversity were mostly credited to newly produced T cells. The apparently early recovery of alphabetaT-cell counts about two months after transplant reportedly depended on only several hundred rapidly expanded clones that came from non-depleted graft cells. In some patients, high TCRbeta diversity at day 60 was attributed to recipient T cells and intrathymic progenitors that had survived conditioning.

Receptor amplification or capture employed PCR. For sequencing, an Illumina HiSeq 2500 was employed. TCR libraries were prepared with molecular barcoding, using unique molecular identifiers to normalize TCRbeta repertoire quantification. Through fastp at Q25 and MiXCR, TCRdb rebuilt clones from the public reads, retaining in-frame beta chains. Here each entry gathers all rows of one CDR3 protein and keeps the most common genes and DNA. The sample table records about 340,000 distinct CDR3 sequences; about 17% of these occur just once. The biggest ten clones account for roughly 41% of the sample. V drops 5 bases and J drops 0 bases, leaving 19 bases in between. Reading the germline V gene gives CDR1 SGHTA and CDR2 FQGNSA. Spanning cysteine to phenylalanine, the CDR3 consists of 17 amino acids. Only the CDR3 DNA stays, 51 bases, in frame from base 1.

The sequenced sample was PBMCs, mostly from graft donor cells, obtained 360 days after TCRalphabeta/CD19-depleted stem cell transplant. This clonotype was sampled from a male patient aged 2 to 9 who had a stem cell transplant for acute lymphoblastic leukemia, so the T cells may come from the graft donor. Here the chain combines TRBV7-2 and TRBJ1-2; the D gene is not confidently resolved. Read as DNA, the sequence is TGTGCCAGCAGCCCCTCGGCGGAGGTCGCAGCTAACTATGGCTACACCTTC. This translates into CASSPSAEVAANYGYTF.